Shown below are 2 T cell receptor beta chains from a single sample sequenced in a study of blood T cell repertoires in COVID-19 (dated by TCRdb to 2020 to 2021). The library was built by means of the immunoSEQ multiplex PCR assay. TCRdb holds this immuneACCESS table with in-frame rearrangements only. Some clones are missing; in checked studies, unresolved V genes explain under half, and the rest has no known cause. The sample has roughly 140,000 clones on record, approximately 80% of them singletons. The ten largest clones represent roughly 10% of the sample. Sequencing was performed on peripheral blood. The origin of the receptors is a man aged 55 to 70 with active or convalescent COVID-19.

This rearrangement joins TRBV9 to TRBJ2-5; 7 nucleotides align to TRBD1. This CDR3 comprises 14 residues. Germline trimming cut 4 bases from V and 4 bases from J; bases unmatched to any gene: 7. Germline loops: CDR1 SGDLS, CDR2 YYNGEE. In DNA form, the CDR3 reads TGTGCCAGCAGCCCGCGACAGGGCCGAGAGACCCAGTACTTC. This encodes CASSPRQGRETQYF.

The rearrangement uses TRBV4-3 and TRBJ2-1; a possible D gene is TRBD2 (6 bases). The V and J ends lost 3 bases and 7 bases respectively, with 13 bases between them. CDR1 and CDR2 (germline): LGHNA, YSLEER. CDR3 length: 14 amino acids. The chain's CDR3 is CASSHGGGGNEQFF. For the CDR3, the DNA is TGCGCCAGCAGCCATGGGGGAGGTGGGAATGAGCAGTTCTTC.